This is a list of T cell receptor beta chains from one sample in a study of blood T cell repertoires in COVID-19. Produced via immunoSEQ multiplex PCR; TCRdb's table is partial and in-frame only. This sample yields roughly 150,000 clones, of which 70% to 90% are seen a single time; less than 3% belongs to the top ten. Sequencing was done on a sample of peripheral blood. The receptors were sampled from an elderly woman with COVID-19, enrolled during active disease. The CDR3 runs from the conserved cysteine through the conserved F or W. The D gene is left open where the match is weak. Size values are once, few and many counts, or a class for expanded clones, and some rows have none.

V gene,D gene,clone size,J gene,CDR3 length,CDR3 protein,CDR3 DNA
TRBV7-9,TRBD1,.,TRBJ1-1,16,CASSLDRVRRGTEAFF,TGTGCCAGCAGCCTAGACAGGGTGAGAAGGGGCACTGAAGCTTTCTTT
TRBV7-9,TRBD2,.,TRBJ2-1,14,CASSSPARREEQFF,TGTGCCAGCAGCTCCCCCGCACGGCGGGAGGAGCAGTTCTTC
TRBV12-3/TRBV12-4,.,once,TRBJ2-1,13,CASSLFNRVGQFF,TGTGCCAGCAGTTTGTTTAACAGGGTCGGTCAGTTCTTC
TRBV24-1,.,.,TRBJ2-1,14,CATSDGRREHEQFF,TGTGCCACCAGTGATGGACGACGGGAGCATGAGCAGTTCTTC
TRBV9,.,once,TRBJ1-4,18,CASSVAVDSQQTNEKLFF,TGTGCCAGCAGCGTAGCGGTGGACAGCCAACAAACTAATGAAAAACTGTTTTTT
TRBV5-1,TRBD1,.,TRBJ1-2,12,CASSRTGNGYTF,TGCGCCAGCAGCCGGACAGGGAATGGCTACACCTTC
TRBV4-3,.,.,TRBJ2-1,19,CASSQGSFSGRSSYNEQFF,TGCGCCAGCAGCCAAGGAAGTTTCAGCGGAAGGAGCTCCTACAATGAGCAGTTCTTC
TRBV28,TRBD1,.,TRBJ1-5,13,CATNGQVDQPQHF,TGTGCCACCAATGGACAGGTGGATCAGCCCCAGCATTTT
TRBV5-5,TRBD1,.,TRBJ1-5,15,CASSPGQGAHQPQHF,TGTGCCAGCAGCCCTGGACAGGGGGCCCATCAGCCCCAGCATTTT
TRBV11-2,.,.,TRBJ1-4,15,CASAPSPSTNEKLFF,TGTGCCAGCGCGCCTTCCCCCTCCACTAATGAAAAACTGTTTTTT
TRBV6-5,TRBD1,.,TRBJ1-6,14,CASSFTGERSPLHF,TGTGCCAGCAGCTTCACAGGGGAACGATCACCCCTCCACTTT
TRBV7-2,.,.,TRBJ1-2,14,CASSLGSQGLGYTF,TGTGCCAGCAGCTTAGGTAGTCAGGGATTGGGCTACACCTTC
TRBV9,TRBD2,.,TRBJ2-1,15,CASSATSGMYNEQFF,TGTGCCAGCAGCGCGACTAGCGGGATGTACAATGAGCAGTTCTTC
TRBV3-1/TRBV3-2,TRBD1,.,TRBJ1-1,14,CASSLTGGNTEAFF,TGTGCCAGCAGCCTGACAGGGGGGAACACTGAAGCTTTCTTT
TRBV6-2/TRBV6-3,TRBD2,once,TRBJ2-6,17,CASIPGTSGSGANVLTF,TGTGCCAGCATCCCCGGGACTAGCGGATCTGGGGCCAACGTCCTGACTTTC
TRBV18,TRBD2,.,TRBJ2-1,15,CASSPPAGGPHEQFF,TGTGCCAGCTCACCACCTGCGGGAGGGCCGCATGAGCAGTTCTTC
TRBV28,TRBD2,.,TRBJ2-7,14,CASSSPGLAPEQYF,TGTGCCAGCAGTTCGCCGGGACTAGCGCCCGAGCAGTACTTC
TRBV28,TRBD2,.,TRBJ2-1,16,CASSPPGLAVYNEQFF,TGTGCCAGCAGCCCTCCGGGACTAGCGGTCTACAATGAGCAGTTCTTC
TRBV5-1,.,.,TRBJ2-7,15,CASSLEVSAPYEQYF,TGCGCCAGCAGCTTGGAGGTTAGCGCTCCCTACGAGCAGTACTTC
TRBV5-1,TRBD2,.,TRBJ2-3,17,CASRTPGLAGGSDTQYF,TGCGCCAGCAGAACTCCGGGACTAGCGGGAGGGTCAGATACGCAGTATTTT
TRBV6-2/TRBV6-3,.,few,TRBJ2-2,14,CASSYSGETGELFF,TGTGCCAGCAGTTACTCGGGAGAGACCGGGGAGCTGTTTTTT
TRBV4-2,TRBD1,.,TRBJ1-1,17,CASSQDLGRGRRTEAFF,TGTGCCAGCAGCCAAGATCTTGGAAGGGGGCGCCGAACTGAAGCTTTCTTT
TRBV27,TRBD2,.,TRBJ2-5,14,CASSPGTSGSTQYF,TGTGCCAGCAGTCCAGGGACTAGCGGGAGTACCCAGTACTTC
TRBV6-6,.,.,TRBJ1-4,13,CASNQAGSEKLFF,TGTGCCAGCAACCAGGCGGGGAGTGAAAAACTGTTTTTT
TRBV6-2/TRBV6-3,TRBD1,.,TRBJ1-5,14,CASSPETGHQPQHF,TGTGCCAGCAGTCCGGAGACAGGGCATCAGCCCCAGCATTTT
TRBV5-1,TRBD2,.,TRBJ2-1,15,CASSLPAGDTYEQFF,TGCGCCAGCAGCTTACCAGCGGGAGATACGTATGAGCAGTTCTTC
TRBV15,.,.,TRBJ2-2,13,CATSRDLAGELFF,TGTGCCACCAGCAGAGATTTAGCCGGGGAGCTGTTTTTT
TRBV6-6,TRBD1,.,TRBJ2-2,16,CASSPDRGRGTGELFF,TGTGCCAGCAGTCCCGACAGGGGGCGAGGCACCGGGGAGCTGTTTTTT
TRBV10-3,TRBD2,.,TRBJ2-1,15,CAISSGSPQRDEQFF,TGTGCCATCTCTAGCGGGAGCCCCCAGCGCGATGAGCAGTTCTTC
TRBV28,TRBD1,.,TRBJ2-3,16,CASSFDRDSLTDTQYF,TGTGCCAGCAGTTTCGATAGGGACAGCCTCACAGATACGCAGTATTTT
TRBV5-1,.,.,TRBJ1-1,14,CASRKTGTAAEAFF,TGCGCCAGCAGAAAAACAGGGACGGCTGCTGAAGCTTTCTTT
TRBV11-2,TRBD2,.,TRBJ2-5,14,CASSQTSGQETQYF,TGTGCCAGCAGCCAGACTAGCGGACAAGAGACCCAGTACTTC
TRBV19,.,.,TRBJ1-5,12,CACQGSNQPQHF,TGTGCCTGTCAGGGCTCCAATCAGCCCCAGCATTTT
TRBV6-2/TRBV6-3,.,few,TRBJ1-2,15,CASTPSDRFFYGYTF,TGTGCCAGCACCCCCTCGGACAGATTTTTTTATGGCTACACCTTC
TRBV12-3/TRBV12-4,TRBD1,.,TRBJ1-3,13,CASSRGTGLSIYF,TGTGCCAGCAGCCGCGGGACAGGGCTCTCCATATATTTT
TRBV19,.,.,TRBJ1-2,16,CASTSFGQGIDYGYTF,TGTGCCAGTACCTCCTTCGGGCAGGGGATAGACTATGGCTACACCTTC
TRBV10-3,.,.,TRBJ2-5,12,CAISESSETQYF,TGTGCCATCAGTGAGTCTAGTGAGACCCAGTACTTC
TRBV5-4,TRBD2,.,TRBJ2-1,16,CASSLGGLAGFNEQFF,TGTGCCAGCAGCTTGGGGGGACTAGCGGGTTTCAATGAGCAGTTCTTC
TRBV7-9,TRBD1,.,TRBJ1-1,12,CASSLTTGEAFF,TGTGCCAGCAGCTTAACGACAGGGGAAGCTTTCTTT
TRBV2,.,.,TRBJ1-5,14,CASSRDRLSQPQHF,TGTGCCAGCAGTCGAGACAGGTTGAGTCAGCCCCAGCATTTT
TRBV7-2,TRBD1,.,TRBJ1-5,16,CASSWSGTGEGQPQHF,TGTGCCAGCAGCTGGTCCGGGACAGGTGAAGGGCAGCCCCAGCATTTT
TRBV15,.,.,TRBJ1-5,14,CATSRGGLNQPQHF,TGTGCCACCAGCAGAGGGGGACTCAATCAGCCCCAGCATTTT
TRBV6-6,.,.,TRBJ1-2,13,CASSYSGDYGYTF,TGTGCCAGCAGTTACTCAGGGGACTATGGCTACACCTTC